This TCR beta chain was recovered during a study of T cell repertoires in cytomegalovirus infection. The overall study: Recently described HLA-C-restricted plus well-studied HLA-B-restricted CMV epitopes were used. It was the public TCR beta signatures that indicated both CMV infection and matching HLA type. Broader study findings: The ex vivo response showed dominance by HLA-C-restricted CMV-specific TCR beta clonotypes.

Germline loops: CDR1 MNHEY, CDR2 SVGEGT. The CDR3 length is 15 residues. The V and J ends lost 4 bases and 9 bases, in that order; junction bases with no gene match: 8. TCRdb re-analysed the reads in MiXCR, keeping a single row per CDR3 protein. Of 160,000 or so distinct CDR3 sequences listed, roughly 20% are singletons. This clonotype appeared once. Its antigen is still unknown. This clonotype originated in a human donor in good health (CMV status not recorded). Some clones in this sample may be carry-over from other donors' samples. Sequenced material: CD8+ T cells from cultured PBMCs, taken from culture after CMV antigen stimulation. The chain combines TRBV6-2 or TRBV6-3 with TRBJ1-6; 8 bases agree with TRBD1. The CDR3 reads CASSFTGQDTSPLHF. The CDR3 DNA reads TGTGCCAGCAGTTTCACGGGACAGGATACTTCACCCCTCCACTTT.